This T cell receptor (beta chain) was captured by sequencing in a study of control samples from healthy donors and cancer patients. Germline values: CDR1 KGHSH, CDR2 LQKENI. CDR3 length: 15 residues. V was shortened by 5 bases and J by 0 bases, with 13 bases between the two germline ends. TCRdb keeps only in-frame clones here, not all; method: immunoSEQ multiplex PCR. The repertoire holds around 170,000 clones, with 80% to 90% as singletons. This chain joins TRBV18 and TRBJ1-1, with a tentative D call TRBD1 (6 bases). The sequence was obtained from a woman aged 30 to 39 in good health. Sequencing was carried out using blood. As DNA, the CDR3 is TGTGCCAGCTCAATCCAGGGGTGGCTGAACACTGAAGCTTTCTTT. Translated: CASSIQGWLNTEAFF. The entire variable domain, with the rest obtained from reference TRBV18 and TRBJ1-1, is as follows: NAGVMQNPRHLVRRRGQEARLRCSPMKGHSHVYWYRQLPEEGLKFMVYLQKENIIDESGMPKERFSAEFPKEGPSILRIQQVVRGDSAAYFCASSIQGWLNTEAFFGQGTRLTVV.